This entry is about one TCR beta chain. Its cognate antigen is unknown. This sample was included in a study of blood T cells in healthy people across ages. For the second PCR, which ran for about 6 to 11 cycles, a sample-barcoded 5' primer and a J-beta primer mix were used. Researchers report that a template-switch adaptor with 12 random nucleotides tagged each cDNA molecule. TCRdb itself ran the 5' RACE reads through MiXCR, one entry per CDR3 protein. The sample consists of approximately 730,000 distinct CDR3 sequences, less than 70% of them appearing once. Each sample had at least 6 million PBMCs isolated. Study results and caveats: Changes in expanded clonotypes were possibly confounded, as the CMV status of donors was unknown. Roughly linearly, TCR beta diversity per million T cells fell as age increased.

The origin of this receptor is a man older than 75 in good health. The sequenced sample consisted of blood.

The chain's CDR3 is CAWSRGRAYNSPLHF. The CDR3 DNA is TGTGCCTGGAGTCGAGGGAGGGCCTATAATTCACCCCTCCACTTT. The V call is TRBV30, the J call TRBJ1-6; D unclear. The CDR3 spans 15 residues. Per germline, CDR1 GTSNPN and CDR2 SVGIG (reference sequence). V was trimmed by 2 bases and J by 2 bases, leaving 10 bases between them.